The rows below give T cell receptor beta chains drawn from one sample of a study of blood T cell repertoires in COVID-19. Produced via immunoSEQ multiplex PCR; TCRdb's table is partial and in-frame only. Of 370,000 or so clones listed, approximately 77% are singletons. The specimen sequenced was peripheral blood. The receptors were sampled from a human donor with acute or convalescent COVID-19. The donor label of this sample is uncertain. Each CDR3 is given with its conserved first and last residue. The D gene is left open where the match is weak. The size entry is marked missing in some rows and otherwise reads once, few, many or a size class.

d_call,v_call,clone_size,j_call,cdr3_length,cdr3_aa,cdr3_nt
TRBD1,TRBV5-1,NA,TRBJ1-6,15,CASSLAWDRNSPLHF,TGCGCCAGCAGCTTGGCTTGGGACAGGAATTCACCCCTCCACTTT
TRBD2,TRBV5-4,NA,TRBJ2-1,16,CASSLKVSGGYNEQFF,TGTGCCAGCAGCTTGAAGGTTAGCGGGGGTTACAATGAGCAGTTCTTC
NA,TRBV11-1,NA,TRBJ2-5,15,CASSSGNTGQETQYF,TGTGCCAGCAGCTCGGGAAACACAGGGCAAGAGACCCAGTACTTC
TRBD1,TRBV4-1,NA,TRBJ1-1,14,CASSRSTGGTEAFF,TGCGCCAGCAGCCGGTCCACAGGGGGAACTGAAGCTTTCTTT
NA,TRBV28,NA,TRBJ1-2,13,CASSFRGGAGYTF,TGTGCCAGCAGTTTCAGGGGAGGGGCTGGCTACACCTTC
TRBD1,TRBV18,NA,TRBJ1-5,13,CASSQGADQPQHF,TGTGCCAGCTCGCAGGGGGCAGATCAGCCCCAGCATTTT
NA,TRBV18,NA,TRBJ1-2,17,CASSQASYFDTNYGYTF,TGTGCCAGCTCACAAGCAAGCTACTTCGACACTAACTATGGCTACACCTTC
TRBD1,TRBV5-1,NA,TRBJ1-1,13,CASSPGTGLEAFF,TGCGCCAGCAGTCCCGGGACAGGGCTTGAAGCTTTCTTT
TRBD2,TRBV11-2,NA,TRBJ2-4,16,CASSLVLAGGGNIQYF,TGTGCCAGCAGCTTAGTTTTGGCGGGAGGGGGAAACATTCAGTACTTC
TRBD1,TRBV7-2,NA,TRBJ1-2,16,CASSFRAPGQGGGYTF,TGTGCCAGCAGCTTCCGCGCTCCGGGACAGGGCGGTGGCTACACCTTC
TRBD1,TRBV12-3/TRBV12-4,NA,TRBJ2-1,12,CASRTGGSEQFF,TGTGCCAGCAGGACAGGGGGCAGTGAGCAGTTCTTC
NA,TRBV5-1,NA,TRBJ1-1,15,CASSLAGGIGTEAFF,TGCGCCAGCAGCTTGGCCGGGGGAATTGGGACTGAAGCTTTCTTT
NA,TRBV7-9,once,TRBJ1-5,13,CASSSTGYQPQHF,TGTGCCAGCAGCTCGACAGGATACCAGCCCCAGCATTTT
NA,TRBV3-1/TRBV3-2,NA,TRBJ1-1,15,CASSQRGGSGSGAFF,TGTGCCAGCAGCCAACGGGGGGGAAGTGGCTCTGGAGCTTTCTTT
NA,TRBV4-1,many,TRBJ2-5,14,CASSQEAGWETQYF,TGCGCCAGCAGCCAAGAGGCAGGATGGGAGACCCAGTACTTC
TRBD1,TRBV6-5,NA,TRBJ1-2,13,CASSYDRDHGYTF,TGTGCCAGCAGTTACGACAGGGACCATGGCTACACCTTC
NA,TRBV7-9,NA,TRBJ2-3,12,CASSDGRDTQYF,TGTGCCAGCAGCGACGGCAGGGATACGCAGTATTTT
NA,TRBV19,NA,TRBJ1-5,18,CASNPSIARGRGNQPQHF,TGTGCCAGTAATCCTTCTATCGCCAGAGGAAGAGGGAATCAGCCCCAGCATTTT
NA,TRBV5-5,few,TRBJ1-1,12,CASSFGTGKAFF,TGTGCCAGCAGCTTTGGTACAGGGAAAGCTTTCTTT
NA,TRBV14,NA,TRBJ2-5,15,CASSQIEAPQETQYF,TGTGCCAGCAGCCAAATTGAGGCACCGCAGGAGACCCAGTACTTC
TRBD2,TRBV28,NA,TRBJ2-3,15,CASSSPGGSTDTQYF,TGTGCCAGCAGTTCTCCGGGAGGGAGCACAGATACGCAGTATTTT
NA,TRBV19,NA,TRBJ2-2,14,CASSIISGTGELFF,TGTGCCAGTAGTATTATTTCGGGAACCGGGGAGCTGTTTTTT
TRBD2,TRBV18,NA,TRBJ2-2,15,CASSPRLADTGELFF,TGTGCCAGCTCACCTAGACTAGCCGACACCGGGGAGCTGTTTTTT
TRBD1,TRBV18,NA,TRBJ1-3,17,CASSPATGNRRGNTIYF,TGTGCCAGCTCCCCAGCGACAGGGAATCGCCGTGGAAACACCATATATTTT
TRBD2,TRBV30,NA,TRBJ2-1,13,CAWRSSGAGEQFF,TGTGCCTGGAGATCTAGCGGGGCGGGTGAGCAGTTCTTC
TRBD1,TRBV6-5,NA,TRBJ1-1,14,CASRLAGGAGEAFF,TGTGCCAGCCGATTAGCAGGGGGCGCGGGTGAAGCTTTCTTT
TRBD1,TRBV6-5,NA,TRBJ1-4,15,CAAGQGARVYEKLFF,TGTGCCGCGGGGCAGGGGGCAAGGGTGTATGAAAAACTGTTTTTT
TRBD2,TRBV5-5,NA,TRBJ2-5,15,CASNGGLAPQETQYF,TGTGCCAGCAACGGAGGACTAGCGCCCCAAGAGACCCAGTACTTC
NA,TRBV6-1,NA,TRBJ1-1,14,CASSPDRYRTEAFF,TGTGCCAGCAGCCCCGACAGGTACAGGACTGAAGCTTTCTTT
TRBD1,TRBV18,NA,TRBJ2-1,16,CASSARQGGSYNEQFF,TGTGCCAGCTCAGCGAGACAGGGGGGGTCCTACAATGAGCAGTTCTTC
TRBD1,TRBV19,NA,TRBJ1-1,14,CASRVGQGNTEAFF,TGTGCCAGTAGAGTGGGACAGGGCAACACTGAAGCTTTCTTT
NA,TRBV15,NA,TRBJ2-1,15,CATSSPGGSYNEQFF,TGTGCCACCAGCAGCCCCGGGGGTTCCTACAATGAGCAGTTCTTC
NA,TRBV5-5,NA,TRBJ1-1,16,CASSLMLVSKFTEAFF,TGTGCCAGCAGCTTGATGCTGGTCAGTAAGTTCACTGAAGCTTTCTTT
NA,TRBV18,NA,TRBJ2-5,16,CASSPPVLPGEGTQYF,TGTGCCAGCTCACCACCAGTCCTCCCAGGGGAAGGGACCCAGTACTTC
TRBD1,TRBV18,NA,TRBJ2-7,15,CASSPPGQGSYEQYF,TGTGCCAGCTCACCACCCGGACAGGGTAGCTACGAGCAGTACTTC